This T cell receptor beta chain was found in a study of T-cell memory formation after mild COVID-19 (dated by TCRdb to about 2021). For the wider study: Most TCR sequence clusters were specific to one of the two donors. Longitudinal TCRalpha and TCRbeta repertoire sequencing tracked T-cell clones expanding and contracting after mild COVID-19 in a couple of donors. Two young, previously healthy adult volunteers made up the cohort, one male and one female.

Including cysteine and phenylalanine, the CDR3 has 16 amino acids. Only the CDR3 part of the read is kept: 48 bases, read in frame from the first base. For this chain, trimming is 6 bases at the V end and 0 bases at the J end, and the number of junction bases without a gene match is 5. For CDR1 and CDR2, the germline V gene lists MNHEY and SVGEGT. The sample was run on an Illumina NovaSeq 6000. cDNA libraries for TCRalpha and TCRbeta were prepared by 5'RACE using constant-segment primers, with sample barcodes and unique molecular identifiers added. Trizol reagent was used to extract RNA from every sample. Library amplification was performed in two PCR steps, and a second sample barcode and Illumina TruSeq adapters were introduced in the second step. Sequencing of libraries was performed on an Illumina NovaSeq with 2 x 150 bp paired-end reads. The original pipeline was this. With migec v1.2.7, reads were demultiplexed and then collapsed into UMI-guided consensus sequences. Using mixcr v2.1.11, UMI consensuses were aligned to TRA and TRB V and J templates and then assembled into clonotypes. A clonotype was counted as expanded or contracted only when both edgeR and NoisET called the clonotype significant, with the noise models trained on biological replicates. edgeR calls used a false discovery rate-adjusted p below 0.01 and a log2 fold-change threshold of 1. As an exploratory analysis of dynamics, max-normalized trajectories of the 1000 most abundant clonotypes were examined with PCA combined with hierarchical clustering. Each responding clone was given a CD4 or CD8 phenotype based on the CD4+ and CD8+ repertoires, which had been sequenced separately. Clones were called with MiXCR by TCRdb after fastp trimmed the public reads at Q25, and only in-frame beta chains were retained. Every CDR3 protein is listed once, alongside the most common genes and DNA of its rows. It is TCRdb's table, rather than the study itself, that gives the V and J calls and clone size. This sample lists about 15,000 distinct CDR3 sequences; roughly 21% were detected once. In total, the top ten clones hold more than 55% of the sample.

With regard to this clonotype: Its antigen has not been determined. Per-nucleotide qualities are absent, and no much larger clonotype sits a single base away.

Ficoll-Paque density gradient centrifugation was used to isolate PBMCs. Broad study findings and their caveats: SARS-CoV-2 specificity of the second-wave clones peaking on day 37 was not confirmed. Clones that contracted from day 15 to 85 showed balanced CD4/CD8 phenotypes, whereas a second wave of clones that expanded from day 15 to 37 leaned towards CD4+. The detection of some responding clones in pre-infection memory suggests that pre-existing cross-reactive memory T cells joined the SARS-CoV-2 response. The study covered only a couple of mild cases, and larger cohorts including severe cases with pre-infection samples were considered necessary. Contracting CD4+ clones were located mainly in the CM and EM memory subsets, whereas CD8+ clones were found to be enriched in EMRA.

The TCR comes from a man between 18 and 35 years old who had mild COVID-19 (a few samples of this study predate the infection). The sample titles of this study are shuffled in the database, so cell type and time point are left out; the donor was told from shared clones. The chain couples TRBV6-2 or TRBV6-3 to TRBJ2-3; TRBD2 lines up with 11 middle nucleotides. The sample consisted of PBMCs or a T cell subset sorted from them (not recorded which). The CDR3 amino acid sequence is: CASSLAGGSSTDTQYF. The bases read TGTGCCAGCAGCCTAGCGGGAGGATCTAGCACAGATACGCAGTATTTT.